The next 11 T cell receptor beta chains were all read from a single sample in a study of graft-versus-host responses after intestinal transplantation. Libraries were prepared by immunoSEQ multiplex PCR; TCRdb keeps only in-frame clonotypes and omits some of them. There are tens of thousands of clones in the sample; approximately 88% occur only once, and over 0.45% lies in the top ten. Their recognized antigens are unknown. This specimen was unstimulated CD4+ T cells sorted from spleen or lymph node cells, taken before transplant. The receptors stem from a human donor who was the organ donor for an intestinal transplant.

The chain employs TRBV7-9 and TRBJ1-4; TRBD1 is a possible D gene (6 bases). The V gene's germline CDR1 is SEHNR and CDR2 FQNEAQ (reference sequence). The CDR3 is made up of 18 amino acids. V was shortened by 4 bases and J by 1 base, with 19 bases between the two germline ends. Here the CDR3 reads CASSWEPTGWGTNEKLFF. The CDR3 DNA sequence: TGTGCCAGCAGCTGGGAGCCGACAGGATGGGGAACTAATGAAAAACTGTTTTTT.

The genes are TRBV20-1 and TRBJ2-3, with TRBD1 matching 7 bases. V trimming: 3 bases; J trimming: 9 bases; junction bases outside the gene matches: 3. The CDR3 is made up of 11 amino acids. Germline lookup yields CDR1 DFQATT and CDR2 SNEGSKA (reference sequence). CDR3 DNA: TGCAGTGCTAGGGGACAGCAAACGCAGTATTTT. Residues: CSARGQQTQYF.

This clone was counted between two and nine times. The V gene is TRBV10-2, the J gene TRBJ1-2; 8 bases fit TRBD1. This CDR3 is 16 amino acids long. Germline loops: CDR1 WSHSY, CDR2 SAAADI. The ends lost 0 bases at V and 6 bases at J; junction bases unmatched: 9. Written as DNA, the CDR3 is TGCGCCAGCAGTGAGTCGGGCAGGGGGCGTTTAGATGGCTACACCTTC. This encodes CASSESGRGRLDGYTF.

The chain recombines TRBV6-1 with TRBJ2-1, with no clear D. CDR3 length: 14 residues. V dropped 1 base and J dropped 0 bases, with 4 bases sitting between them. From germline, CDR1 is MNHNS and CDR2 SASEGT. Here the CDR3 reads CASSEGGSYNEQFF. CDR3 in DNA: TGTGCCAGCAGTGAAGGGGGCTCCTACAATGAGCAGTTCTTC.

This rearrangement joins TRBV6-6 to TRBJ1-1; D uncertain. This CDR3 is built from 15 residues. The germline V gene has CDR1 MNHNY and CDR2 SVGAGI (reference sequence). Trimming left V 5 bases short and J 5 bases short, with 18 bases between. The CDR3 region is CASSPLGLDRTEAFF. CDR3 in DNA: TGTGCCAGCAGTCCCCTTGGTTTGGATCGGACTGAAGCTTTCTTT.

The rearrangement uses TRBV30 and TRBJ1-2; a weak D match, TRBD1 (5 bases). Germline V gene data show CDR1 as GTSNPN and CDR2 as SVGIG (reference sequence). This CDR3 is built from 12 residues. V was clipped by 3 bases and J by 10 bases, with 15 bases between them. CDR3 residues: CAWSGGTVVYTF. Here the CDR3 DNA reads TGTGCCTGGAGCGGAGGGACGGTTGTCTACACCTTC.

This clone has a handful of counts. V gene TRBV2 combines with J gene TRBJ1-6, with TRBD1 as a possible D gene (5 bases). V gave up 5 bases and J gave up 13 bases, with 18 bases separating them. Germline CDR1 is SNHLY and CDR2 is FYNNEI. The CDR3 consists of 14 residues. This CDR3 is CASSTRGLSNPLHF. The CDR3 DNA reads as TGTGCCAGCAGTACGAGGGGCCTATCGAACCCCCTCCACTTT.

The J gene is TRBJ2-1, the V gene TRBV5-1; D may be TRBD2 (5 bases). This CDR3 has 15 residues. From germline, CDR1 is SGHRS and CDR2 YFSETQ. Trimming took off 2 bases at V and 6 bases at J, with 15 bases between the two ends. CDR3 residues: CASSFRLGEGNEQFF. For the CDR3, the DNA is TGCGCCAGCAGCTTTCGGCTGGGCGAGGGCAATGAGCAGTTCTTC.

V and J are TRBV6-1 and TRBJ1-2; 8 nucleotides agree with TRBD1. This CDR3 comprises 13 residues. The germline V gene encodes CDR1 MNHNS and CDR2 SASEGT. V shed 7 bases and J 8 bases; nucleotides not matched to a gene: 9. The CDR3 DNA follows: TGTGCCAGCACCCCGGACAGGGCGGGAGGCTACACCTTC. Translating gives CASTPDRAGGYTF.

The rearrangement links TRBV4-3 to TRBJ2-1; TRBD2 matches 12 bases. Trimming at V came to 0 bases and at J to 5 bases, leaving 8 bases not matched to a gene. From germline, CDR1 is LGHNA and CDR2 YSLEER. The CDR3 runs 18 residues. The CDR3: CASSQDSASGGAHNEQFF. As DNA, the CDR3 is TGCGCCAGCAGCCAAGATTCGGCTAGCGGGGGGGCCCACAATGAGCAGTTCTTC.

The chain is built from TRBV6-5 and TRBJ2-3, with TRBD1 matching over 7 bases. The CDR3 has 13 amino acids. Per germline, CDR1 MNHEY and CDR2 SVGAGI. The V and J ends lost 6 bases and 7 bases, in that order; junction bases with no gene match: 7. CDR3 residues: CASSYQGGYTQYF. CDR3 DNA: TGTGCCAGCAGCTACCAAGGGGGCTATACGCAGTATTTT.